This T cell receptor beta chain was observed in a study of early T cells in non-severe SARS-CoV-2 infection. About the study: Unsorted whole-blood RNA was sequenced in bulk, leaving chains unpaired. Notes on the study in general: Private and CD4 specificities were missed by VDJdb matching, which favored anti-spike CD8 responses.

This clonotype was seen many times. Its antigen is currently unknown. V lost 6 bases and J 1 base, leaving 12 bases between the germline ends. The CDR3 contains 13 residues. Germline V gives CDR1 DFQATT, CDR2 SNEGSKA (reference sequence). The TCR library protocol was used to attach unique molecular identifiers. These identifiers were attached to individual cDNA molecules. MiXCR, applied by TCRdb to the 5' RACE reads, yields one record per CDR3 protein. The sample has fewer than 50,000 distinct CDR3 sequences; under 7.5% are singletons. The TCR originated in an adult who was a healthcare worker with PCR-confirmed SARS-CoV-2 infection or an uninfected control (not recorded which). The gene calls are TRBV20-1 and TRBJ1-1; D not certain. The sample in question was whole blood, obtained at baseline. CDR3 in DNA: TGCAGTGCAGTATCTATGGGGAACACTGAAGCTTTCTTT. It yields the protein CSAVSMGNTEAFF.